This T cell receptor (beta chain) was profiled in a study of blood T cell repertoires in COVID-19. This clone is a singleton in its sample. In germline, CDR1 is KGHSH, CDR2 LQKENI. Losses at the gene ends were 2 bases for V and 9 bases for J; bases not matched to a gene: 9. The CDR3 consists of 15 residues. Assay used: immunoSEQ multiplex PCR; TCRdb lists only in-frame clones, some missing. There are a few hundred thousand clones in the sample; 88% occur only once, and about 10% lies in the top ten. V and J are TRBV18 and TRBJ2-1, with 8 bases fitting TRBD1. The TCR was taken from a woman aged 30 to 39 with COVID-19, enrolled during active disease. Input material: peripheral blood. This chain's CDR3 is CASSPAEDRVSEQFF. The CDR3, as DNA: TGTGCCAGCTCACCAGCAGAGGACAGGGTCAGTGAGCAGTTCTTC.